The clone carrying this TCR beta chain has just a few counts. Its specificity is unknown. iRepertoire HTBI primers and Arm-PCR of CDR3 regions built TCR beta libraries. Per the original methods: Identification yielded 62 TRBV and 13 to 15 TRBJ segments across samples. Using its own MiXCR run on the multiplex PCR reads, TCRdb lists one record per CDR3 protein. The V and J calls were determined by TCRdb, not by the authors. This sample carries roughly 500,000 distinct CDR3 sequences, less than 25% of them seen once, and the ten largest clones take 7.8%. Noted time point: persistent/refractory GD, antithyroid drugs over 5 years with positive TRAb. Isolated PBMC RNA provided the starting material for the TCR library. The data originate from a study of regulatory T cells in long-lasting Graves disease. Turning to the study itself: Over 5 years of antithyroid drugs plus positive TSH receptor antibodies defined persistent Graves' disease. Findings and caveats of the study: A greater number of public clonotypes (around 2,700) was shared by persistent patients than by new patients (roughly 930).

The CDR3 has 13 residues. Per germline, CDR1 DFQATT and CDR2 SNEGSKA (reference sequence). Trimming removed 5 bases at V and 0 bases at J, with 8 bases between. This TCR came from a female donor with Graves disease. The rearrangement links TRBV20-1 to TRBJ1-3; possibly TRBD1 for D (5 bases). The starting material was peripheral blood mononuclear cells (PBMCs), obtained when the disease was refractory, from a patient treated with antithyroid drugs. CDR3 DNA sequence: TGCAGTGCTCAGGGCAGCTCTGGAAACACCATATATTTT. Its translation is CSAQGSSGNTIYF.